A single sample is the source of the 19 T cell receptor beta chains below, sequenced in a study of cytomegalovirus exposure and HLA in healthy donors. Both 60 Vbeta primers and 13 Jbeta primers went into the PCR. The table came from immunoSEQ multiplex PCR; TCRdb's copy has only in-frame clones and leaves some out. The sample contains about 35,000 clones, 80% of which appear only once. The sequenced sample consisted of PBMCs. These receptor sequences come from a male donor in good health and CMV-seronegative.

The chain uses TRBV28 and TRBJ2-1, with a weak D call TRBD1 (6 bases). V was trimmed by 5 bases and J by 6 bases, leaving 8 bases between them. Germline V lookup: CDR1 MDHEN, CDR2 SYDVKM. CDR3 size: 12 residues. CDR3 sequence reads: CASSTGFNEQFF. The CDR3 DNA sequence: TGTGCCAGCAGTACAGGGTTCAATGAGCAGTTCTTC.

The rearrangement joins TRBV7-8 to TRBJ2-3; 13 bases are a match to TRBD2. V dropped 5 bases and J dropped 4; count of bases not matched to a gene: 9. The CDR3 totals 17 residues. CDR1 and CDR2 from the germline V gene are SGHVS and FQNEAQ. CDR3 sequence reads: CASSVRTSGSAADTQYF. The CDR3 coding sequence is TGTGCCAGCAGCGTAAGGACTAGCGGGAGTGCTGCAGATACGCAGTATTTT.

The V call is TRBV2, the J call TRBJ1-2, with TRBD1 as a possible D gene (6 bases). Deletions cut 4 bases from V and 8 bases from J, with 11 bases between. The CDR3 extends over 12 amino acids. Germline CDR1 SNHLY, CDR2 FYNNEI. The CDR3 sequence is CASSVGGYGYTF. The CDR3 DNA sequence: TGTGCCAGCAGTGTAGGGGGATACGGCTACACCTTC.

V usage is TRBV5-1 and J usage is TRBJ1-1; unclear D gene. This CDR3 region has 14 residues. Deletions cut 1 base from V and 3 bases from J, with 10 bases between. The V gene's germline CDR1 is SGHRS and CDR2 YFSETQ. CDR3 in DNA: TGCGCCAGCAGCTTGAGTTTAGAGCACACTGAAGCTTTCTTT. Translating gives CASSLSLEHTEAFF.

The V and J genes are TRBV18 and TRBJ1-1, with D maybe TRBD1 (5 bases). The CDR3 spans 16 residues. Germline CDR1 and CDR2: KGHSH and LQKENI. V was clipped by 1 base and J by 0 bases, with 12 bases between them. CDR3 in DNA: TGTGCCAGCTCACCACTCGCAACAGGTCTGAACACTGAAGCTTTCTTT. Residues: CASSPLATGLNTEAFF. Full variable domain (rest looked up from reference TRBV18 and TRBJ1-1): NAGVMQNPRHLVRRRGQEARLRCSPMKGHSHVYWYRQLPEEGLKFMVYLQKENIIDESGMPKERFSAEFPKEGPSILRIQQVVRGDSAAYFCASSPLATGLNTEAFFGQGTRLTVV.

The CDR3 is CAISGTSDTWSTF. The CDR3, as DNA: TGTGCCATCAGTGGGACCTCGGACACCTGGTCCACCTTC. The chain is built from TRBV10-3 and TRBJ1-2, with D maybe TRBD1 (5 bases). The CDR3 loop spans 13 amino acids. V lost 4 bases, J lost 13 bases, and 19 bases lay in between. Looked up from germline, CDR1 is ENHRY and CDR2 is SYGVKD.

This chain's CDR3 is CASRLTGLSAEAFF. Here the CDR3 DNA reads TGTGCCAGCAGGCTAACAGGGTTAAGCGCTGAAGCTTTCTTT. The V gene is TRBV6-5, the J gene TRBJ1-1; D is possibly TRBD1 (6 bases). CDR1 is MNHEY, CDR2 SVGAGI, per germline. V was pared by 6 bases and J by 6 bases, with 17 bases between. The CDR3 runs to 14 residues.

The gene calls are TRBV11-2 and TRBJ2-7; a weak D match, TRBD2 (5 bases). There are 15 residues in the CDR3. Looked up from germline, CDR1 is SGHAT and CDR2 is FQNNGV. V lost 3 bases, J lost 3 bases, and 15 bases lay in between. The CDR3 DNA is TGTGCCAGCAGCTTTCTAGGAGGAAAGAACTACGAGCAGTACTTC. It is translated as CASSFLGGKNYEQYF.

The rearrangement uses TRBV5-1 and TRBJ2-7; 12 positions match TRBD2. The germline gives CDR1 SGHRS, CDR2 YFSETQ. V lost 5 bases to trimming and J lost 5 bases; unmatched junction nucleotides: 8. This CDR3 is 15 amino acids long. Written as DNA, the CDR3 is TGCGCCAGCAGACAGACTAGCGGGAGTTTGGACGAGCAGTACTTC. Protein sequence: CASRQTSGSLDEQYF.

The chain links TRBV2 to TRBJ1-2; a weak D match, TRBD1 (6 bases). Germline CDR1 reads SNHLY; CDR2 reads FYNNEI. The ends were cut back, 3 bases at V and 4 bases at J, with 18 bases in the middle. CDR3 length equals 16 residues. The CDR3 DNA reads TGTGCCAGCAGTGAGGGTCCGACAGGCGGCATCTATGGCTACACCTTC. Translation: CASSEGPTGGIYGYTF.

V and J are TRBV27 and TRBJ2-7, with 8 bases matching TRBD2. The CDR3 length is 13 residues. Germline V CDR1 and CDR2: MNHEY, SMNVEV (reference sequence). The V gene end was trimmed by 4 bases and the J gene end by 4 bases; junction bases not matched to a gene: 3. The CDR3 spells CASSYGREYEQYF. DNA of the CDR3: TGTGCCAGCAGTTACGGGAGGGAGTACGAGCAGTACTTC.

This chain uses TRBV4-1 with TRBJ2-3; D is ambiguous. V lost 4 bases and J 6 bases, leaving 8 bases between the germline ends. This CDR3 region has 12 residues. Germline assignment: CDR1 MGHRA and CDR2 YSYEKL. Here the CDR3 reads CASSRSPDTQYF. In DNA form, the CDR3 reads TGCGCCAGCAGCCGTTCCCCGGATACGCAGTATTTT.

The chain is built from TRBV27 and TRBJ2-3; 10 bases are shared with TRBD1. This CDR3 is 15 amino acids long. J was trimmed by 7 bases and V by 7 bases; bases with no gene match: 11. Germline V gene data show CDR1 as MNHEY and CDR2 as SMNVEV (reference sequence). The CDR3 loop is CASTHDRGQGNTQYF. CDR3 nucleotides: TGTGCCAGCACCCACGACAGGGGGCAAGGAAATACGCAGTATTTT.

V usage is TRBV2 and J usage is TRBJ2-2; 7 nucleotides agree with TRBD1. The CDR3 runs 14 residues. CDR1 is SNHLY and CDR2 is FYNNEI in the germline V gene. V lost 10 bases to trimming and J lost 2 bases; unmatched junction nucleotides: 7. The CDR3 here is CATYRGLNTGELFF. DNA of the CDR3: TGTGCCACCTACAGGGGCCTTAACACCGGGGAGCTGTTTTTT.

V gene TRBV4-3 combines with J gene TRBJ1-5, with a weak D call TRBD1 (5 bases). V dropped 0 bases and J dropped 7 bases, with 13 bases sitting between them. In germline, CDR1 is LGHNA, CDR2 YSLEER. The CDR3 covers 15 residues. The CDR3 DNA follows: TGCGCCAGCAGCCAAGATGAGGGAGGGGTCCAGCCCCAGCATTTT. Its protein product is CASSQDEGGVQPQHF.

The chain has TRBV28 and TRBJ2-4; TRBD2 matches at 7 bases. In germline, CDR1 is MDHEN, CDR2 SYDVKM. There are 12 residues in the CDR3. V lost 6 bases and J lost 14; bases outside the gene matches: 10. The CDR3 loop is CASSIPAGTEYF. DNA for the CDR3: TGTGCCAGCAGCATACCAGCGGGGACGGAGTACTTC.

This clone showed up just once. The rearrangement joins TRBV5-1 to TRBJ2-1; D unresolved. This CDR3 comprises 14 residues. V lost 0 bases to trimming and J lost 6 bases, with 10 bases between them. Germline lookup yields CDR1 SGHRS and CDR2 YFSETQ. The CDR3 DNA follows: TGCGCCAGCAGCTTGGGGTGGGTAGCCAATGAGCAGTTCTTC. Its translation: CASSLGWVANEQFF. Full variable domain (remainder filled in from reference TRBV5-1 and TRBJ2-1): KAGVTQTPRYLIKTRGQQVTLSCSPISGHRSVSWYQQTPGQGLQFLFEYFSETQRNKGNFPGRFSGRQFSNSRSEMNVSTLELGDSALYLCASSLGWVANEQFFGPGTRLTVL.

V gene TRBV7-9 combines with J gene TRBJ1-2; TRBD1 might be the D (6 bases). CDR3 length: 16 amino acids. Per the germline V gene, CDR1 is SEHNR and CDR2 is FQNEAQ (reference sequence). The V end was cut by 8 bases, the J end by 3 bases, with 22 bases between. The CDR3 coding sequence is TGTGCCAGCTACTCCCAGGGGCAGGGGACGGACTATGGCTACACCTTC. Amino acid sequence: CASYSQGQGTDYGYTF.

The gene calls are TRBV29-1 and TRBJ1-2, with TRBD1 matching 8 bases. With V trimmed by 6 bases and J by 4 bases, 10 bases remained unmatched. There are 14 residues in the CDR3. CDR1 is SQVTM, CDR2 ANQGSEA, per germline. The CDR3 loop is CSVLQRDRTYGYTF. The CDR3 coding sequence is TGCAGCGTCCTCCAGCGGGACAGGACCTATGGCTACACCTTC.